The present entry profiles one TCR beta chain with its context. What it binds is not known. The source of the sample is a study of CXCR3-negative and CXCR3-positive naive CD8 T cells. Study conclusions and caveats: The TRBV-TRBJ usage of naive CXCR3-negative and CXCR3-positive cells was similar, but that of memory cells differed. Naive cells with CXCR3 showed TRB CDR3s that were more hydrophobic than those in CXCR3-negative naive cells.

The libraries of TRB cDNA were constructed through 5' RACE using UMI labels. TCRdb reanalyzed the 5' RACE reads and collapses them to one entry per CDR3 protein, without DNA. Its listing shows around 140,000 distinct CDR3 sequences. Sequencing used naive CXCR3+ CD8+ T cells from blood. Subset defined: CD45RO-CCR7+CD27+CD95- naive CD8+ T cells expressing CXCR3 (TNR3+). The TCR was taken from a human donor in good health. Some clones in this sample may be carry-over from other donors' samples.

CDR3: CASSQDGGAVDTQYF. The chain uses TRBV4-1 and TRBJ2-3; absent DNA, TCRdb's TRBD1 call cannot be checked. The length of the CDR3 is 15 residues. From germline, CDR1 is MGHRA and CDR2 YSYEKL.